Below are 28 T cell receptor beta chains sequenced from a single sample in a study of blood T cell repertoires in COVID-19 (dated by TCRdb to the early 2020s). Libraries were made using the immunoSEQ multiplex PCR assay. TCRdb took this table from immuneACCESS and kept in-frame rearrangements with V and J called. Such tables lack part of the clones; where checked against another copy, unresolved V genes explain under half of the gap, and the rest is unexplained. For this sample the table gives about 280,000 clones, of which 80% to 90% were detected only once. Over 4% of the sample is taken by the ten largest. Sequences were obtained from PBMCs or T cells enriched from blood (not recorded which). These receptors were obtained from a woman in her 30s with acute COVID-19.

The chain employs TRBV5-1 and TRBJ2-7; no clear D. The CDR3 totals 14 residues. Germline V CDR1 and CDR2: SGHRS, YFSETQ. Between the trimmed V and J ends, which lost 0 bases and 5 bases, there was a span of 12 bases. The CDR3 protein is CASSLVSSVDEQYF. The CDR3 coding sequence is TGCGCCAGCAGCTTGGTATCGAGTGTTGACGAGCAGTACTTC.

The rearrangement uses TRBV4-1 and TRBJ1-4, with D maybe TRBD1 (5 bases). This CDR3 comprises 15 residues. Germline CDR1 MGHRA, CDR2 YSYEKL. Trimming pared 3 bases from V and 7 bases from J, leaving 15 bases between. CDR3 coding DNA: TGCGCCAGCAGCCAGACTGGGGGGGAGGGTGAAAAACTGTTTTTT. This encodes CASSQTGGEGEKLFF.

V usage is TRBV27 and J usage is TRBJ2-7, with TRBD2 matching over 8 bases. The germline V gene has CDR1 MNHEY and CDR2 SMNVEV (reference sequence). This CDR3 is built from 15 residues. J was trimmed by 6 bases and V by 3 bases; bases with no gene match: 10. The CDR3 reads CASSFTGGVMVEQYF. In nucleotides, the CDR3 is TGTGCCAGCAGTTTCACCGGGGGGGTTATGGTCGAGCAGTACTTC.

The chain joins TRBV7-9 to TRBJ1-4, with D unclear. CDR3 length: 15 residues. V was cut by 1 base and J by 5 bases, with 11 bases left in between. Germline V gene sequence: CDR1 SEHNR, CDR2 FQNEAQ (reference sequence). Here the CDR3 DNA reads TGTGCCAGCAGCTTAGACTGGGCCGTCAATGAAAAACTGTTTTTT. It is translated as CASSLDWAVNEKLFF.

This clone was observed once. The V call is TRBV2, the J call TRBJ1-6; D uncertain. The CDR3 is made up of 15 amino acids. CDR1 is SNHLY, CDR2 FYNNEI, per germline. Trimming removed 6 bases at V and 4 bases at J, with 13 bases between. The CDR3 sequence: CASRREKVYNSPLHF. The CDR3 DNA sequence: TGTGCCAGCAGGAGGGAGAAAGTTTATAATTCACCCCTCCACTTT. Complete variable domain (other parts from reference TRBV2 and TRBJ1-6): EPEVTQTPSHQVTQMGQEVILRCVPISNHLYFYWYRQILGQKVEFLVSFYNNEISEKSEIFDDQFSVERPDGSNFTLKIRSTKLEDSAMYFCASRREKVYNSPLHFGNGTRLTVT.

The genes are TRBV6-6 and TRBJ2-1; 15 bases line up with TRBD2. CDR3 length equals 16 residues. The V and J ends lost 7 bases and 0 bases, in that order; junction bases with no gene match: 1. Germline V gene sequence: CDR1 MNHNY, CDR2 SVGAGI (reference sequence). CDR3: CASMGLAGGSYNEQFF. CDR3 sequence (DNA): TGTGCCAGCATGGGACTAGCGGGGGGCTCCTACAATGAGCAGTTCTTC.

The rearrangement links TRBV7-8 to TRBJ1-3, with D maybe TRBD1 (5 bases). Germline CDR1 is SGHVS and CDR2 is FQNEAQ. V shed 5 bases and J shed 2 bases, with 10 bases lying between them. This CDR3 region has 14 residues. The chain's CDR3 is CASSLRGAGNTIYF. CDR3 nucleotides: TGTGCCAGCAGCCTCCGGGGGGCTGGAAACACCATATATTTT.

V and J are TRBV7-9 and TRBJ2-1; 7 bases match TRBD2. Germline trimming cut 0 bases from V and 5 bases from J; bases unmatched to any gene: 7. CDR3 length: 16 residues. Germline CDR1 is SEHNR and CDR2 is FQNEAQ (reference sequence). The CDR3 DNA reads TGTGCCAGCAGCTTAGCTTGGTCTAGCGGTAACAATGAGCAGTTCTTC. Its protein product is CASSLAWSSGNNEQFF.

This clone was picked up a small number of times. The V and J genes are TRBV9 and TRBJ2-3; no definite D call. Per germline, CDR1 SGDLS and CDR2 YYNGEE. Trimming removed 3 bases from V and 6 bases from J, with 8 bases in between. The CDR3 has 12 amino acids. CDR3 DNA: TGTGCCAGCAGCGAAGCATGGGATACGCAGTATTTT. It codes for CASSEAWDTQYF.

The CDR3 here is CASSVKLLTDSRSSEQYF. Written as DNA, the CDR3 is TGTGCCAGCAGCGTCAAGCTACTGACGGACAGTCGGAGTAGCGAGCAGTACTTC. The rearrangement joins TRBV2 to TRBJ2-7; TRBD1 might be the D (6 bases). The V and J ends lost 6 bases and 6 bases respectively, with 30 bases between them. The CDR3 loop spans 18 amino acids. Germline assignment: CDR1 SNHLY and CDR2 FYNNEI.

The chain links TRBV7-6 to TRBJ2-7; 8 bases match TRBD2. Germline V gene data show CDR1 as SGHVS and CDR2 as FNYEAQ. The CDR3 is made up of 14 amino acids. V gave up 5 bases and J gave up 5 bases; unmatched junction bases: 8. The CDR3 protein is CASSLREGQNEQYF. As DNA, the CDR3 is TGTGCCAGCAGCCTACGGGAGGGCCAGAACGAGCAGTACTTC. Combining the CDR3 with reference TRBV7-6 and TRBJ2-7 gives the whole variable domain GAGVSQSPRYKVTKRGQDVALRCDPISGHVSLYWYRQALGQGPEFLTYFNYEAQQDKSGLPNDRFSAERPEGSISTLTIQRTEQRDSAMYRCASSLREGQNEQYFGPGTRLTVT.

V is TRBV10-3 and J is TRBJ2-7; TRBD2 aligns across 8 bases. The V gene's germline CDR1 is ENHRY and CDR2 SYGVKD. The V segment lost 0 bases and the J segment 2 bases; nucleotides outside the gene matches: 9. This CDR3 contains 17 residues. The CDR3: CAISESGGGGRPYEQYF. The CDR3 DNA sequence: TGTGCCATCAGTGAGTCGGGCGGCGGCGGGAGGCCCTACGAGCAGTACTTC.

CDR3 nucleotide sequence: TGTGCCAGCAGCCAAGGACTACCCTCCCCAGATACGCAGTATTTT. The encoded protein is CASSQGLPSPDTQYF. This chain links TRBV4-2 with TRBJ2-3, with TRBD2 as a possible D gene (5 bases). V was cut by 1 base and J by 4 bases, with 12 bases left in between. The CDR3 spans 15 residues. Per the germline V gene, CDR1 is LGHNA and CDR2 is YNFKEQ.

The chain has TRBV19 and TRBJ2-5; TRBD1 agrees at 8 bases. CDR3 size: 14 residues. Germline lookup yields CDR1 LNHDA and CDR2 SQIVND (reference sequence). Germline trimming cut 5 bases from V and 4 bases from J; bases unmatched to any gene: 6. The DNA of the CDR3 is TGTGCCAGTAGTCCGAGGACAGGGACAGAGACCCAGTACTTC. The encoded protein is CASSPRTGTETQYF.

The chain combines TRBV25-1 with TRBJ2-3; the match to TRBD2 covers 8 bases. CDR3 length: 14 residues. The ends lost 4 bases at V and 6 bases at J; junction bases unmatched: 6. Per germline, CDR1 MGHDK and CDR2 SYGVNS. CDR3 bases: TGTGCCAGCAGTGCCGGACTAGCTTTTGATACGCAGTATTTT. Translation: CASSAGLAFDTQYF.

The chain couples TRBV7-2 to TRBJ2-7, with TRBD1 matching over 9 bases. V lost 0 bases to trimming and J lost 3 bases; unmatched junction nucleotides: 3. The CDR3 is 15 amino acids. CDR1 is SGHTA, CDR2 FQGNSA, per germline. The CDR3 DNA sequence: TGTGCCAGCAGCTTAGCGGGGACAGGGTTCTACGAGCAGTACTTC. Translation: CASSLAGTGFYEQYF. The full variable domain, in which reference TRBV7-2 and TRBJ2-7 provide the parts outside the CDR3, is GAGVSQSPSNKVTEKGKDVELRCDPISGHTALYWYRQSLGQGLEFLIYFQGNSAPDKSGLPSDRFSAERTGGSVSTLTIQRTQQEDSAVYLCASSLAGTGFYEQYFGPGTRLTVT.

The V and J genes are TRBV11-2 and TRBJ2-1; TRBD2 matches 8 bases. CDR1 SGHAT and CDR2 FQNNGV come from the germline V gene. The V and J ends lost 3 bases and 4 bases, in that order; junction bases with no gene match: 5. The CDR3 has 15 amino acids. The DNA for the CDR3 is TGTGCCAGCAGCTTCGGTCCTAGCGGGTACAATGAGCAGTTCTTC. Its protein is CASSFGPSGYNEQFF.

The DNA of the CDR3 is TGCGCCAGCGCCCCCCCGGGAACCGACTATGGCTACACCTTC. Encoded protein: CASAPPGTDYGYTF. This chain links TRBV4-1 with TRBJ1-2; D unresolved. The CDR3 consists of 14 residues. V gave up 8 bases and J gave up 3 bases, with 16 bases separating them. The germline V gene encodes CDR1 MGHRA and CDR2 YSYEKL.

The chain uses TRBV20-1 and TRBJ1-4, with D hard to call. This CDR3 spans 13 amino acids. Trimming removed 3 bases from V and 4 bases from J, with 9 bases in between. Germline CDR1 and CDR2: DFQATT and SNEGSKA (reference sequence). In DNA form, the CDR3 reads TGCAGTGCTAGTCGTGCGGATAATGAAAAACTGTTTTTT. It encodes CSASRADNEKLFF.

This clone was seen once. The chain has TRBV13 and TRBJ2-7; 11 nucleotides line up with TRBD2. Germline lookup yields CDR1 PRHDT and CDR2 FYEKMQ (reference sequence). V gave up 5 bases and J gave up 1 base; unmatched junction bases: 19. This CDR3 has 20 amino acids. The DNA for the CDR3 is TGTGCCAGCAGCCTAAACTACCTCACGACCGGGACTAGCGGATCCTACGAGCAGTACTTC. As protein: CASSLNYLTTGTSGSYEQYF.

The J gene is TRBJ2-1, the V gene TRBV7-3; 11 nucleotides agree with TRBD2. V dropped 2 bases and J dropped 3; count of bases not matched to a gene: 0. The CDR3 spans 15 residues. In germline, CDR1 is SGHTA, CDR2 FQGTGA. The DNA for the CDR3 is TGTGCCAGCAGCTTAGGGACTAGCGGCTACAATGAGCAGTTCTTC. It is translated as CASSLGTSGYNEQFF. The variable domain in full, with the rest retrieved from reference TRBV7-3 and TRBJ2-1, is GAGVSQTPSNKVTEKGKYVELRCDPISGHTALYWYRQSLGQGPEFLIYFQGTGAADDSGLPNDRFFAVRPEGSVSTLKIQRTERGDSAVYLCASSLGTSGYNEQFFGPGTRLTVL.

The chain carries TRBV2 and TRBJ1-5, with D unclear. Trimming removed 4 bases from V and 2 bases from J, with 18 bases in between. The CDR3 runs to 17 residues. The germline gives CDR1 SNHLY, CDR2 FYNNEI. DNA of the CDR3: TGTGCCAGCAGTGCGGCTATCGCGGGAGTAGGCAATCAGCCCCAGCATTTT. Its protein product is CASSAAIAGVGNQPQHF.

The V call is TRBV29-1, the J call TRBJ1-2, with 8 positions matching TRBD1. The ends lost 3 bases at V and 6 bases at J; junction bases unmatched: 12. CDR1 is SQVTM and CDR2 is ANQGSEA in the germline V gene. The length of the CDR3 is 15 residues. The CDR3 DNA sequence: TGCAGCGTTGATACCGGGTGGACAGGGTCGGATGGCTACACCTTC. Residues: CSVDTGWTGSDGYTF.

The chain combines TRBV7-5 with TRBJ2-7; TRBD2, the table's D call, was not compared with the DNA. TRBV7-5 represents a pseudogene. This CDR3 comprises 12 residues. The CDR3 region has the DNA TGTGATCAGAAATCATGGGGAGACGAGCAGTACTTC. It codes for CDQKSWGDEQYF.

This sequence joins TRBV3-1 (or the pseudogene TRBV3-2) and TRBJ2-5; 10 bases are a match to TRBD2. V gave up 2 bases and J gave up 1 base; unmatched junction bases: 4. The CDR3 is 16 amino acids. Per germline, CDR1 LGHDT and CDR2 YNNKEL (reference sequence). The chain's CDR3 is CASSQRTSGTQETQYF. The CDR3 nucleotides read TGTGCCAGCAGCCAACGGACTAGCGGAACCCAAGAGACCCAGTACTTC.

This clone was observed a few times. The rearrangement links TRBV4-2 to TRBJ1-1, with a weak D call TRBD1 (5 bases). V dropped 6 bases and J dropped 1 base, with 15 bases sitting between them. The germline V gene has CDR1 LGHNA and CDR2 YNFKEQ. The CDR3 totals 15 residues. CDR3 sequence: CASRYFGGSNTEAFF. The CDR3 DNA follows: TGTGCCAGCAGGTACTTTGGGGGGTCGAACACTGAAGCTTTCTTT.

With respect to this clone: This CDR3 is also generated by other DNA sequences in the sample. The rearrangement joins TRBV24-1 to TRBJ2-1, with 10 bases matching TRBD2. Per germline, CDR1 KGHDR and CDR2 SFDVKD. The ends lost 5 bases at V and 5 bases at J; junction bases unmatched: 2. The CDR3 runs to 14 residues. CDR3: CATSVLAGNNEQFF. The DNA of the CDR3 is TGTGCCACCAGTGTACTAGCGGGGAACAATGAGCAGTTCTTC.

The rearrangement uses TRBV27 and TRBJ2-1; 16 bases map to TRBD2. Germline V gives CDR1 MNHEY, CDR2 SMNVEV (reference sequence). The CDR3 length is 15 residues. V lost 4 bases, J lost 9 bases, and 3 bases stayed unmatched. CDR3 sequence reads: CASSSGTSGRGEQFF. The DNA of the CDR3 is TGTGCCAGCAGTTCCGGGACTAGCGGGAGGGGTGAGCAGTTCTTC.